This TCR beta chain was captured in a study of T cell repertoires in cytomegalovirus infection. Overall study results and limits: Cumulative public TCR beta family frequency identified carriers of CMV plus the relevant HLA.

TCRdb reprocessed the reads with MiXCR, giving one entry per CDR3 protein. Of approximately 500,000 distinct CDR3 sequences in the sample, more than 15% were seen once. Germline loops: CDR1 SGHAT, CDR2 FQNNGV. Trimming pared 1 base from V and 7 bases from J, leaving 8 bases between. CDR3 length equals 13 residues. In the case of this clonotype: Antigen unknown.

This receptor was taken from a human donor in good health (CMV status not recorded). Some clones in this sample may be carry-over from other donors' samples. This chain links TRBV11-2 with TRBJ2-1, with TRBD1 as a possible D gene (5 bases). Sequencing was performed on CD8+ T cells from PBMCs. CDR3: CASSLARANEQFF. The CDR3 DNA sequence: TGTGCCAGCAGCTTAGCCAGGGCGAATGAGCAGTTCTTC.